The 27 T cell receptor beta chains below come from one sample, sequenced in a study of T-cell reconstitution after alpha-beta-depleted transplantation in children. Unique molecular identifiers were incorporated into the prepared TCRbeta library. MiXCR, run by TCRdb on the PCR reads, gives a single entry per CDR3 protein. The sample contains 350,000 to 450,000 distinct CDR3 sequences, about a fifth of which appear only once. Sequencing used PBMCs from the stem cell graft donor, obtained from the stem cell graft. The receptors originated from a human donor who donated a stem cell graft to a child with acute myeloid leukemia.

The genes are TRBV19 and TRBJ2-3, with TRBD1 identical over 10 bases. The CDR3 is 15 amino acids. The germline CDR1 and CDR2 sequences are LNHDA and SQIVND (reference sequence). The junction had 5 bases not matched to a gene; V was cut back by 3 bases and J by 5 bases. CDR3 in amino acids: CASSMLTGGRDTQYF. The CDR3 DNA is TGTGCCAGTAGTATGTTGACAGGGGGCAGAGATACGCAGTATTTT.

This clonotype has only a few counts. The V gene is TRBV24-1, the J gene TRBJ2-1; TRBD2 matches at 8 bases. V lost 2 bases and J lost 8; bases outside the gene matches: 7. Germline V gene lookup returns CDR1 KGHDR and CDR2 SFDVKD. This CDR3 has 15 residues. CDR3 nucleotide sequence: TGTGCCACCAGTGATTCTCGCGGGAGGTTCTATGAGCAGTTCTTC. This translates into CATSDSRGRFYEQFF.

This chain joins TRBV29-1 and TRBJ2-3, with D perhaps matching TRBD2 (5 bases). V was clipped by 5 bases and J by 0 bases, with 12 bases between them. This CDR3 is built from 14 residues. Germline loops: CDR1 SQVTM, CDR2 ANQGSEA. CDR3 sequence (DNA): TGCAGCGTTAGATCGGGATCAAGCACAGATACGCAGTATTTT. It encodes CSVRSGSSTDTQYF.

This clonotype occurred once. The chain uses TRBV29-1 and TRBJ1-4; D remains ambiguous. Trimming removed 1 base from V and 3 bases from J, with 9 bases in between. CDR3 length: 14 amino acids. Germline-derived CDR1 and CDR2 are SQVTM and ANQGSEA. CDR3 in DNA: TGCAGCGTTGAAGGGGGTTCAGCTAATGAAAAACTGTTTTTT. Encoded protein: CSVEGGSANEKLFF.

This clonotype was observed a few times. The CDR3 here is CASSLAGGDIQYF. Here the CDR3 DNA reads TGTGCCAGCAGCTTGGCTGGTGGGGACATTCAGTACTTC. The chain couples TRBV5-6 to TRBJ2-4; D remains unclear. V lost 0 bases and J lost 8, with 9 bases in between. Germline V gene lookup returns CDR1 SGHDT and CDR2 YYEEEE. CDR3 length: 13 amino acids.

The chain recombines TRBV7-9 with TRBJ2-7; 8 nucleotides align to TRBD2. The CDR3 spans 16 residues. J was trimmed by 4 bases and V by 4 bases; bases with no gene match: 12. Per germline, CDR1 SEHNR and CDR2 FQNEAQ (reference sequence). Here the CDR3 reads CASSSGLGEWSYEQYF. In DNA, the CDR3 is TGTGCCAGCAGCTCGGGACTAGGAGAGTGGTCATACGAGCAGTACTTC.

J is TRBJ2-4 and V is TRBV20-1, with D unresolved. Germline V gives CDR1 DFQATT, CDR2 SNEGSKA (reference sequence). CDR3 length equals 17 residues. Trimming took off 2 bases at V and 0 bases at J, with 17 bases between the two ends. The CDR3 reads CSARYSKGDLAKNIQYF. CDR3 bases: TGCAGTGCTAGATACTCAAAAGGTGACCTAGCCAAAAACATTCAGTACTTC.

There are a few counts of this clonotype. The rearrangement links TRBV5-1 to TRBJ2-5; TRBD1 might be the D (5 bases). The CDR3 is made up of 14 amino acids. The V end was cut by 4 bases, the J end by 3 bases, with 13 bases between. Germline V gives CDR1 SGHRS, CDR2 YFSETQ. In DNA form, the CDR3 reads TGCGCCAGCAGCCAAGGGGCGTTTAAAGAGACCCAGTACTTC. It translates to CASSQGAFKETQYF.

There are many counts of this clonotype. This chain's CDR3 is CASSQETVTNTGELFF. CDR3 nucleotides: TGCGCCAGCAGCCAGGAGACAGTTACGAACACCGGGGAGCTGTTTTTT. This chain links TRBV4-3 with TRBJ2-2, with D possibly being TRBD1 (5 bases). V was shortened by 3 bases and J by 0 bases, with 11 bases between the two germline ends. The CDR3 has 16 amino acids. Germline CDR1 and CDR2: LGHNA and YSLEER.

The chain has TRBV29-1 and TRBJ2-3; perhaps TRBD2 as D (6 bases). The CDR3 runs to 15 residues. Between the trimmed V and J ends, which lost 4 bases and 6 bases, there was a span of 20 bases. From germline, CDR1 is SQVTM and CDR2 ANQGSEA. CDR3 protein: CSVGGASAPQDTQYF. Here the CDR3 DNA reads TGCAGCGTTGGCGGGGCTAGCGCACCACAGGATACGCAGTATTTT.

The J gene is TRBJ2-1, the V gene TRBV4-1; D possibly corresponds to TRBD2 (5 bases). V lost 3 bases, J lost 2 bases, and 20 bases lay in between. Germline values: CDR1 MGHRA, CDR2 YSYEKL. This CDR3 region has 18 residues. The CDR3 bases are TGCGCCAGCAGCCAGCGGGCGCCAGGTTACGGCCCCTACAATGAGCAGTTCTTC. Translating gives CASSQRAPGYGPYNEQFF.

This clonotype came up many times. V is TRBV5-1 and J is TRBJ2-2; 8 nucleotides line up with TRBD1. With 3 bases clipped from V and 1 base from J, the junction kept 5 bases outside the gene matches. Germline lookup yields CDR1 SGHRS and CDR2 YFSETQ. The CDR3 has 16 amino acids. DNA for the CDR3: TGCGCCAGCAGCTGGGAAGGGACAGGGAACACCGGGGAGCTGTTTTTT. The encoded protein is CASSWEGTGNTGELFF.

This clonotype was seen only a few times. The chain is built from TRBV28 and TRBJ2-6, with TRBD1 identical over 11 bases. The CDR3 length is 18 residues. The germline CDR1 and CDR2 sequences are MDHEN and SYDVKM. With V trimmed by 1 base and J by 2 bases, 4 bases remained unmatched. CDR3 residues: CASSLLGQGATGANVLTF. CDR3 DNA sequence: TGTGCCAGCAGTTTATTAGGACAGGGGGCAACTGGGGCCAACGTCCTGACTTTC. Based on the CDR3 plus reference TRBV28 and TRBJ2-6, the full variable domain is DVKVTQSSRYLVKRTGEKVFLECVQDMDHENMFWYRQDPGLGLRLIYFSYDVKMKEKGDIPEGYSVSREKKERFSLILESASTNQTSMYLCASSLLGQGATGANVLTFGAGSRLTVL.

For this clonotype: Relative to the germline gene, one junction end is altered; a read error may explain this. J is TRBJ2-1 and V is TRBV20-1; D might be TRBD2 (6 bases). CDR3 length equals 13 residues. The germline V gene has CDR1 DFQATT and CDR2 SNEGSKA (reference sequence). The CDR3 DNA follows: TGCAGTGCTAGGTGGGACTCCCACAATGAGCAGTTCTTC. The encoded protein is CSARWDSHNEQFF.

This chain uses TRBV12-3 or TRBV12-4 with TRBJ2-6; a weak D match, TRBD1 (6 bases). V dropped 6 bases and J dropped 0 bases, with 9 bases sitting between them. The CDR3 spans 15 residues. CDR3 nucleotide sequence: TGTGCCAGCAGCACAGGGCTCTCTGGGGCCAACGTCCTGACTTTC. Its translation: CASSTGLSGANVLTF.

The chain employs TRBV4-1 and TRBJ2-5; D gene ambiguous. This CDR3 is 15 amino acids long. Germline V gene sequence: CDR1 MGHRA, CDR2 YSYEKL. Deletions cut 1 base from V and 0 bases from J, with 9 bases between. CDR3 in DNA: TGCGCCAGCAGCCAAGGCTGGGATCACCAAGAGACCCAGTACTTC. It is translated as CASSQGWDHQETQYF.

This sequence joins TRBV20-1 and TRBJ2-1; 8 nucleotides match TRBD1. The CDR3 runs to 13 residues. V lost 8 bases and J lost 6; bases outside the gene matches: 9. Germline CDR1 DFQATT, CDR2 SNEGSKA (reference sequence). The CDR3: CSYPGGAFNEQFF. DNA for the CDR3: TGCAGTTACCCAGGGGGCGCATTCAATGAGCAGTTCTTC.

This clonotype was detected a few times. The chain carries TRBV4-3 and TRBJ2-3; D may be TRBD1 (5 bases). Trimming cost V 0 bases and J 3 bases, with 13 bases left between them. The germline V gene encodes CDR1 LGHNA and CDR2 YSLEER. The CDR3 runs to 16 residues. This CDR3 is CASSQDAGMQTDTQYF. The CDR3 nucleotides are TGCGCCAGCAGCCAAGATGCAGGGATGCAGACAGATACGCAGTATTTT.

This clonotype showed up many times. J is TRBJ2-1 and V is TRBV29-1, with 11 positions matching TRBD2. The CDR3 loop spans 13 amino acids. Germline V lookup: CDR1 SQVTM, CDR2 ANQGSEA. J lost 2 bases, V lost 7 bases, and 1 base had no gene match. CDR3 loop: CSGSGRAYNEQFF. DNA for the CDR3: TGCAGCGGTAGCGGGAGGGCCTACAATGAGCAGTTCTTC.

The table lists this clonotype with a few counts. V gene TRBV12-3 or TRBV12-4 combines with J gene TRBJ2-3; 14 nucleotides align to TRBD2. The CDR3 runs to 18 residues. The V gene end was trimmed by 4 bases and the J gene end by 3 bases; junction bases not matched to a gene: 9. The CDR3 spells CASSSGLAGGVRTDTQYF. As DNA, the CDR3 is TGTGCCAGCAGTTCCGGACTAGCGGGAGGAGTCAGGACAGATACGCAGTATTTT.

V is TRBV9 and J is TRBJ2-7; D is undetermined. With 4 bases removed from V and 5 bases from J, the gap between germline ends came to 13 bases. Germline assignment: CDR1 SGDLS and CDR2 YYNGEE. The CDR3 loop spans 13 amino acids. The CDR3 sequence: CASSRAPKDEQYF. CDR3 DNA: TGTGCCAGCAGCCGGGCCCCGAAGGACGAGCAGTACTTC.

The chain uses TRBV6-5 and TRBJ2-7, with 9 bases lining up with TRBD2. CDR1 MNHEY and CDR2 SVGAGI come from the germline V gene. V shed 3 bases and J 2 bases; nucleotides not matched to a gene: 14. The CDR3 has 18 amino acids. The CDR3 region is CASSYYLAGEKRTYEQYF. The CDR3 DNA is TGTGCCAGCAGTTATTACTTAGCGGGAGAAAAGAGGACCTACGAGCAGTACTTC.

This chain uses TRBV20-1 with TRBJ2-5; TRBD1 might be the D (6 bases). The CDR3 sequence is 15 residues long. V lost 5 bases to trimming and J lost 4 bases, with 20 bases between them. Germline lookup yields CDR1 DFQATT and CDR2 SNEGSKA (reference sequence). CDR3 loop: CSAHGVPQGPETQYF. CDR3 nucleotides: TGCAGTGCTCACGGGGTGCCACAGGGTCCAGAGACCCAGTACTTC.

The CDR3 is CASSLEAGEHEQFF. The DNA of the CDR3 is TGCGCCAGCAGCTTGGAAGCGGGAGAGCATGAGCAGTTCTTC. The chain couples TRBV5-1 to TRBJ2-1; 8 nucleotides agree with TRBD2. Germline trimming cut 0 bases from V and 8 bases from J; bases unmatched to any gene: 4. Germline V CDR1 and CDR2: SGHRS, YFSETQ. The CDR3 extends over 14 amino acids.

This clonotype was detected ten times or more. The chain employs TRBV25-1 and TRBJ2-2, with TRBD1 as a possible D gene (6 bases). Looked up from germline, CDR1 is MGHDK and CDR2 is SYGVNS. The CDR3 has 13 amino acids. Trimming left V 6 bases short and J 7 bases short, with 12 bases between. The CDR3 here is CASRNRDVGELFF. The CDR3 nucleotides are TGTGCCAGCAGGAACAGGGATGTCGGGGAGCTGTTTTTT.

In its sample, this clonotype was seen many times. The chain is built from TRBV29-1 and TRBJ1-2, with D maybe TRBD1 (6 bases). CDR1 is SQVTM and CDR2 is ANQGSEA in the germline V gene. The CDR3 spans 12 residues. Trimming pared 4 bases from V and 1 base from J, leaving 7 bases between. As DNA, the CDR3 is TGCAGCGTTGGACAGGATAACTATGGCTACACCTTC. Its protein is CSVGQDNYGYTF.

This clonotype has just a few counts. J is TRBJ2-1 and V is TRBV20-1; 9 positions agree with TRBD2. The CDR3 is made up of 14 amino acids. The germline gives CDR1 DFQATT, CDR2 SNEGSKA (reference sequence). V shed 0 bases, J shed 10 bases, and the junction held 7 bases outside the gene matches. The CDR3 nucleotides read TGCAGTGCTAGAGATGCTAGCGGGATAGGGGAGCAGTTCTTC. This gives the protein CSARDASGIGEQFF.